This T cell receptor beta chain was recorded in a study of T cell responses to AZD1222 COVID-19 vaccine. On the study more broadly: Recipients boosted at about 4 weeks or about 12 weeks are pooled. Whole-study results and caveats: Unmutated variant regions are reportedly targeted by nearly half of spike-specific TCRs. Baseline seropositives among AZD1222 recipients totaled only five or six. Researchers took repertoire samples only after the peak T cell response had come.

The table came from immunoSEQ multiplex PCR; TCRdb's copy has only in-frame clones and leaves some out. The sample records 70,000 to 95,000 clones, 70% to 90% being singletons. With respect to this clone: The antigen remains unidentified.

Germline V CDR1 and CDR2: MNHEY, SMNVEV (reference sequence). V lost 8 bases to trimming and J lost 0 bases; unmatched junction nucleotides: 8. The CDR3 totals 16 residues. The starting material was peripheral blood, obtained on day 0 of AZD1222 vaccination. V usage is TRBV27 and J usage is TRBJ1-1, with 11 bases that match TRBD1. The sequence was collected from an adult in good health. The CDR3 loop is CASWAGTGGMNTEAFF. CDR3 DNA sequence: TGTGCCAGCTGGGCCGGGACAGGGGGGATGAACACTGAAGCTTTCTTT.